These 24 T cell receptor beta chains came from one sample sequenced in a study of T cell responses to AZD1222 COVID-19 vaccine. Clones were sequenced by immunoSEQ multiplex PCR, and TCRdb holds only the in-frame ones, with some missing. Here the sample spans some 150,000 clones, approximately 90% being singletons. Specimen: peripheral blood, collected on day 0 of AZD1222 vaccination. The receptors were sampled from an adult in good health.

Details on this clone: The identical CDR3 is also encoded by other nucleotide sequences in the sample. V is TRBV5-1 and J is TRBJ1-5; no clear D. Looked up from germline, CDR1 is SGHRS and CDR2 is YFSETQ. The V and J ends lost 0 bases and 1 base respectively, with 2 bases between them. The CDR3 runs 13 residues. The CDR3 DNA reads TGCGCCAGCAGCTTGGACAGCAATCAGCCCCAGCATTTT. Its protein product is CASSLDSNQPQHF.

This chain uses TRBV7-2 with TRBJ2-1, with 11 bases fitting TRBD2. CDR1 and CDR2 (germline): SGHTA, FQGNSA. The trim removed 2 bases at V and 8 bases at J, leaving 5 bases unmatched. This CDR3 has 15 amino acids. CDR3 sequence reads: CASSLIAGGWDEQFF. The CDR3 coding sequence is TGTGCCAGCAGCTTAATAGCGGGGGGGTGGGATGAGCAGTTCTTC.

The CDR3 coding sequence is TGTGCCAGTAGTAGGACTAGCGGGGACGATGAGCAGTTCTTC. Translating gives CASSRTSGDDEQFF. V gene TRBV19 combines with J gene TRBJ2-1, with 12 bases identical to TRBD2. J was trimmed by 8 bases and V by 4 bases; bases with no gene match: 3. The CDR3 covers 14 residues. The germline gives CDR1 LNHDA, CDR2 SQIVND (reference sequence).

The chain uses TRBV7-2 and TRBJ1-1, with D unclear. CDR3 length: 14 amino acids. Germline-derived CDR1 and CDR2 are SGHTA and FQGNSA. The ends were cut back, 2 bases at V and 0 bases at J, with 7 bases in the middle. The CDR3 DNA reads TGTGCCAGCAGCTTAACCCGTTTGAACACTGAAGCTTTCTTT. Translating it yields CASSLTRLNTEAFF.

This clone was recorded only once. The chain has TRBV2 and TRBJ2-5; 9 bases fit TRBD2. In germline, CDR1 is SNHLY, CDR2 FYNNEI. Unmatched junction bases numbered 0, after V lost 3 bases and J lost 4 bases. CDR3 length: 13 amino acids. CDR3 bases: TGTGCCAGCAGTGATAGCGGGGGAGAGACCCAGTACTTC. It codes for CASSDSGGETQYF.

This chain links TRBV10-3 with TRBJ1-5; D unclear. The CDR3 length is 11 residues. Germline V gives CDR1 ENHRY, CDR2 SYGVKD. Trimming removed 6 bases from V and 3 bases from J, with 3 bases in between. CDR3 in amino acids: CAISPNQPQHF. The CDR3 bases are TGTGCCATCAGCCCCAATCAGCCCCAGCATTTT.

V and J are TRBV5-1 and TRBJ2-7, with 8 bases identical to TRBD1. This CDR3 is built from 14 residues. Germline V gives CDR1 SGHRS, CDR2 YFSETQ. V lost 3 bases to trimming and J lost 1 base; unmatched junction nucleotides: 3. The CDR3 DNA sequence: TGCGCCAGCAGCTCCGGGACAGGATCCTACGAGCAGTACTTC. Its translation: CASSSGTGSYEQYF. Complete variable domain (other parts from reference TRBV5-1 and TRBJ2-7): KAGVTQTPRYLIKTRGQQVTLSCSPISGHRSVSWYQQTPGQGLQFLFEYFSETQRNKGNFPGRFSGRQFSNSRSEMNVSTLELGDSALYLCASSSGTGSYEQYFGPGTRLTVT.

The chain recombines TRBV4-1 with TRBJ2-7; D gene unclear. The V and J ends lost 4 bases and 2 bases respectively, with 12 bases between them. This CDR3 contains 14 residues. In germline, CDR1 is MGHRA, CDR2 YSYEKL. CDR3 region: CASSLVLGPYEQYF. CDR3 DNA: TGCGCCAGCAGCCTCGTATTAGGGCCCTACGAGCAGTACTTC.

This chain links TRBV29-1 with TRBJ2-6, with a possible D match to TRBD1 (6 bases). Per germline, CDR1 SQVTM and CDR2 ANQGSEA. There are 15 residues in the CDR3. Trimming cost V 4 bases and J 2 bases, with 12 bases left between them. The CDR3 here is CSVAGDAAGANVLTF. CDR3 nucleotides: TGCAGCGTTGCAGGGGATGCGGCTGGGGCCAACGTCCTGACTTTC.

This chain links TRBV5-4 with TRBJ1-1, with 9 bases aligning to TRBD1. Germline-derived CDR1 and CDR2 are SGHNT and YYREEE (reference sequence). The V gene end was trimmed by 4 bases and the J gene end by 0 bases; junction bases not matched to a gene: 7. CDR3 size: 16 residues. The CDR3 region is CASSPRTGVMNTEAFF. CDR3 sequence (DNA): TGTGCCAGCAGCCCGAGGACAGGGGTCATGAACACTGAAGCTTTCTTT.

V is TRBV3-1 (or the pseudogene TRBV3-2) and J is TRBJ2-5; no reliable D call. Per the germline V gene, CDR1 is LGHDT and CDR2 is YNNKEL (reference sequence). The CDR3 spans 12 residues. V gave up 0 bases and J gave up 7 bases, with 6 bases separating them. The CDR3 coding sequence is TGTGCCAGCAGCCAAGAGTATCGGACCCAGTACTTC. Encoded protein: CASSQEYRTQYF.

CDR3 sequence: CASSRWGSDQPQHF. Written as DNA, the CDR3 is TGTGCCAGCAGCCGGTGGGGGTCCGATCAGCCCCAGCATTTT. V usage is TRBV7-9 and J usage is TRBJ1-5; TRBD1 is a possible D gene (5 bases). The length of the CDR3 is 14 residues. Germline CDR1 and CDR2: SEHNR and FQNEAQ (reference sequence). V shed 5 bases and J shed 5 bases, with 13 bases lying between them.

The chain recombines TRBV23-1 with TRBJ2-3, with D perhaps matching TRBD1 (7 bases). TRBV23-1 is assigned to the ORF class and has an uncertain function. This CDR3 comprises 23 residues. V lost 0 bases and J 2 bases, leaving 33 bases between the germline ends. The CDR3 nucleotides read TGCGCCAGCAGTCAATCTGAACGGGGGACTGGCGTTCCATGGGACAGCCTCACAGATACGCAGTATTTT. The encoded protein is CASSQSERGTGVPWDSLTDTQYF.

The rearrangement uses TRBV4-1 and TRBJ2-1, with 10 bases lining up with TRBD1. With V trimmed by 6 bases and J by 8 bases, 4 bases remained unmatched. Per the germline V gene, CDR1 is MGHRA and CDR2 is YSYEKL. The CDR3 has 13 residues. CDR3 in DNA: TGCGCCAGCAGACAGACAGGGGGCCATGAGCAGTTCTTC. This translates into CASRQTGGHEQFF.

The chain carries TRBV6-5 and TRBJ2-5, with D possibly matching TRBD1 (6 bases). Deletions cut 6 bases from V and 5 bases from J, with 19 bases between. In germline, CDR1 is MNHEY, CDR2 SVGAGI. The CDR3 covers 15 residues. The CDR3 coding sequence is TGTGCCAGCAGGGAGAGCAGGGGCCTGGTGGAGACCCAGTACTTC. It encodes CASRESRGLVETQYF.

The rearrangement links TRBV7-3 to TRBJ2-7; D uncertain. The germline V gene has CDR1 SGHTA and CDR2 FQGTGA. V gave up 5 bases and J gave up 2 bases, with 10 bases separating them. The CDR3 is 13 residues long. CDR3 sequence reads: CASSKGSTYEQYF. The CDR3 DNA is TGTGCCAGCAGCAAAGGATCGACCTACGAGCAGTACTTC. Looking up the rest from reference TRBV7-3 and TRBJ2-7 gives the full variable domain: GAGVSQTPSNKVTEKGKYVELRCDPISGHTALYWYRQSLGQGPEFLIYFQGTGAADDSGLPNDRFFAVRPEGSVSTLKIQRTERGDSAVYLCASSKGSTYEQYFGPGTRLTVT.

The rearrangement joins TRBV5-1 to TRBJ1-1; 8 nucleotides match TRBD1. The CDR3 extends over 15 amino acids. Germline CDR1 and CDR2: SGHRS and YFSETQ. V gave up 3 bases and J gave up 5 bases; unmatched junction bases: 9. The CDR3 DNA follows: TGCGCCAGCAGCTGGGGGCAGGGGGCGGAAACTGAAGCTTTCTTT. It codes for CASSWGQGAETEAFF.

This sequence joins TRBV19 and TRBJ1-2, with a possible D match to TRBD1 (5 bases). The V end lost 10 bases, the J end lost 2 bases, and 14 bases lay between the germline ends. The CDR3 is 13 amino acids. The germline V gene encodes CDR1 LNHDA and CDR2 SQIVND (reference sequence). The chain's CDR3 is CATRQSANYGYTF. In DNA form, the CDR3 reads TGTGCCACCAGACAGTCTGCCAACTATGGCTACACCTTC.

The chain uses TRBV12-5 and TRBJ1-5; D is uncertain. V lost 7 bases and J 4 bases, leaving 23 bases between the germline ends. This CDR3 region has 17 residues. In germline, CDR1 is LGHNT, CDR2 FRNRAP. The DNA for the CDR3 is TGTGCTAGTGCTTTTACCCTCTCGGCCGTAACAAATCAGCCCCAGCATTTT. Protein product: CASAFTLSAVTNQPQHF.

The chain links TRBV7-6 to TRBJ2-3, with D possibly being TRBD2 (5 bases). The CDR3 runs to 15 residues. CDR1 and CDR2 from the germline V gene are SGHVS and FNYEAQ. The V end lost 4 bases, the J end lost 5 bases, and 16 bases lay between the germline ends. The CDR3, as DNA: TGTGCCAGCAGCTCGGGATTTCGGGGAGAAGATACGCAGTATTTT. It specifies CASSSGFRGEDTQYF. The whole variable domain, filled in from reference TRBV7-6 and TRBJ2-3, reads GAGVSQSPRYKVTKRGQDVALRCDPISGHVSLYWYRQALGQGPEFLTYFNYEAQQDKSGLPNDRFSAERPEGSISTLTIQRTEQRDSAMYRCASSSGFRGEDTQYFGPGTRLTVL.

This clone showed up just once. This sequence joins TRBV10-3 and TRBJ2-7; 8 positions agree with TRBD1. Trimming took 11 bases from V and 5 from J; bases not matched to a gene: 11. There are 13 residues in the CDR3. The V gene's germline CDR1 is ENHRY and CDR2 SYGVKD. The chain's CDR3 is CAFKKGQGHEQYF. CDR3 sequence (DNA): TGTGCCTTCAAGAAAGGACAGGGACACGAGCAGTACTTC.

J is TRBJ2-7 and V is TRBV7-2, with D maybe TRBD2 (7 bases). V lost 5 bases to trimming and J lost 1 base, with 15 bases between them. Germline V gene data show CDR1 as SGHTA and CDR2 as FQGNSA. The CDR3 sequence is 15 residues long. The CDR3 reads CASSVSAGASYEQYF. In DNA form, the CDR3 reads TGTGCCAGCAGCGTATCTGCGGGGGCATCCTACGAGCAGTACTTC.

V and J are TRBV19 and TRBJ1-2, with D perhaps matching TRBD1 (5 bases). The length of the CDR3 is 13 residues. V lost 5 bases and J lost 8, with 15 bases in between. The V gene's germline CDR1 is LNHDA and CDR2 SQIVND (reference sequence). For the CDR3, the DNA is TGTGCCAGTAGTCATATGGGGACCGGAGGCTACACCTTC. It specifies CASSHMGTGGYTF.

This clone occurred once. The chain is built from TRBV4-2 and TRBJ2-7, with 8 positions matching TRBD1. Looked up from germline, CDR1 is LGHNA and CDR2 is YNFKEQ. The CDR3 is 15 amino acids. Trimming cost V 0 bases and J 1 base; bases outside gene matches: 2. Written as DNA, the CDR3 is TGTGCCAGCAGCCAAGAGGACAGGGCGTCCTACGAGCAGTACTTC. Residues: CASSQEDRASYEQYF.